The entry that follows covers one T cell receptor (beta chain) sequence. Its antigen is not identified. This specimen belongs to a study of cytomegalovirus exposure and HLA in healthy donors. General observations from the study: It was reportedly the case that the classifier diagnosed cytomegalovirus status with high specificity and sensitivity.

Donors likely had unrecorded immune exposures despite being nominally healthy when sampled. The PCR used 60 Vbeta and 13 Jbeta primers. TCRdb's table, derived via immunoSEQ multiplex PCR, lists solely in-frame clones and lacks some. The data hold 150,000 to 170,000 clones, with 70% to 80% observed a single time. This CDR3 has 18 residues. Unmatched junction bases numbered 7, after V lost 0 bases and J lost 1 base. CDR1 is SGHRS, CDR2 YFSETQ, per germline. Sequencing input: PBMCs. The sequence came from a woman in her 40s in good health and CMV-seronegative. The rearrangement joins TRBV5-1 to TRBJ2-1; 10 bases line up with TRBD2. The CDR3 spells CASSLAPSGRASYNEQFF. The CDR3 DNA reads TGCGCCAGCAGCTTGGCCCCTAGCGGGAGAGCGTCCTACAATGAGCAGTTCTTC.